This TCR beta chain derives from a study of blood T cell repertoires in COVID-19 (TCRdb year 2020). At the level of the whole study: Collaborator samples came from the United States, Italy and Spain and covered acute and convalescent phases of COVID-19. Where available, HLA class I and class II types were obtained from metadata supplied by the sample provider rather than from assay-based typing. The repertoires were released in a freely available public database meant as a resource for research on the immune response to SARS-CoV-2. Subjects who had been exposed to COVID-19, were actively infected with it, or had recovered from it provided the deeply sampled blood TCRbeta repertoires that made up the dataset. The samples were drawn from two sources: the first 160 participants of the ongoing ImmuneRACE study, and about 1,300 subjects contributed by 6 global collaborators. The prospective study material was composed of cDNA or gDNA derived from T cells, B-cell-depleted T cells, or PBMCs. The sample metadata nearly always contained a de-identified subject ID, COVID-19 status, age in years and sex. Study-wide conclusions, independent of this receptor: The amount of clinical and demographic metadata varied by source and participant and was provided uncurated.

TCRbeta CDR3 regions were amplified from genomic DNA using the immunoSEQ Assay, a bias-controlled multiplex PCR. For the original study's pipeline: The number of nucleated cells in each sample was estimated by amplification of reference gene primers within the assay. To quantify the absolute abundance of each unique TCRbeta CDR3 rearrangement, sequence reads were collapsed and filtered. For each sample, productive Simpson clonality was calculated as the square root of Simpson's diversity index over productive rearrangements. Not all clones reach the TCRdb copy of this immuneACCESS table, which keeps in-frame sequences only. Checked studies attribute under half of the gap to unresolved V genes and leave the rest unexplained. D and trimming come from the DNA, and the V and J calls and clone size come from that table. This sample has about 55,000 clones in its table, and roughly 87% of those were observed once. Clones ranked in the top ten supply approximately 15% of the sample.

Concerning this clone itself: Its antigen has not been determined. One base away there is no much larger clone; base qualities are not given.

The CDR3 measures 15 amino acids from cysteine to phenylalanine. Left in the record is the CDR3 DNA by itself, 45 bases read in frame from the first base. After removal of 4 bases from V and 2 bases from J, the junction retains 6 bases not matched to a gene. As encoded in the germline V gene, CDR1 is SGHRS while CDR2 is YFSETQ. Collaborating institutions collected whole blood in K2EDTA tubes following their own protocols. Collaborator samples were shipped for TCRbeta analysis as frozen whole blood, isolated PBMCs, or DNA extracted from either sample type. The sequence derives from a human donor with active COVID-19. The donor label of this sample is uncertain. This chain is built from TRBV5-1 and TRBJ1-1; the junction holds 9 bases that match TRBD1. The sequencing sample was made of peripheral blood. The CDR3 region has the sequence CASSPRTGDNTEAFF. Read as DNA, the sequence is TGCGCCAGCAGCCCCCGGACAGGGGACAACACTGAAGCTTTCTTT.